These 19 T cell receptor beta chains were sequenced from one sample in a study of control samples from healthy donors and cancer patients. The repertoire was sequenced with immunoSEQ multiplex PCR; TCRdb's copy has only in-frame clones and lacks some. The repertoire consists of about 140,000 clones, with approximately 94% occurring once and the leading ten covering 10% to 15%. Sequencing was done on a sample of blood. The origin of the receptors is a middle-aged man in good health.

The rearrangement uses TRBV15 and TRBJ2-5, with D uncertain. Germline assignment: CDR1 LNHNV and CDR2 YYDKDF (reference sequence). This CDR3 comprises 15 residues. With 0 bases removed from V and 2 bases from J, the gap between germline ends came to 10 bases. CDR3 bases: TGTGCCACCAGCAGAGATCTTAGTTATCAAGAGACCCAGTACTTC. Translation: CATSRDLSYQETQYF.

This rearrangement joins TRBV19 to TRBJ1-1, with TRBD1 matching over 9 bases. Trimming took 7 bases from V and 5 from J; bases not matched to a gene: 17. CDR1 is LNHDA and CDR2 is SQIVND in the germline V gene (reference sequence). CDR3 length: 17 residues. The CDR3 here is CASKVWGQGSRKTEAFF. The CDR3 nucleotides are TGTGCCAGTAAGGTATGGGGACAGGGTTCAAGAAAGACTGAAGCTTTCTTT. Full variable domain (rest looked up from reference TRBV19 and TRBJ1-1): DGGITQSPKYLFRKEGQNVTLSCEQNLNHDAMYWYRQDPGQGLRLIYYSQIVNDFQKGDIAEGYSVSREKKESFPLTVTSAQKNPTAFYLCASKVWGQGSRKTEAFFGQGTRLTVV.

The chain recombines TRBV5-5 with TRBJ1-2, with D tentatively TRBD1 (5 bases). Per germline, CDR1 SGHKS and CDR2 YYEKEE (reference sequence). This CDR3 has 15 amino acids. V lost 0 bases, J lost 3 bases, and 12 bases lay in between. For the CDR3, the DNA is TGTGCCAGCAGCTTGGAGTTTGGGGGATACTATGGCTACACCTTC. Its translation: CASSLEFGGYYGYTF.

The gene calls are TRBV24-1 and TRBJ2-7; either TRBD1 or TRBD2 may fit D (5 bases each). The V end lost 9 bases, the J end lost 0 bases, and 8 bases lay between the germline ends. Germline CDR1 and CDR2: KGHDR and SFDVKD. This CDR3 has 12 amino acids. CDR3 amino acids: CATSGASYEQYF. The CDR3, as DNA: TGTGCCACCTCCGGGGCCTCCTACGAGCAGTACTTC.

The CDR3 DNA reads TGCGCCAGCAGCCAGGACAGATCGGGGGTGTCACCCCTCCACTTT. Translation gives CASSQDRSGVSPLHF. The chain recombines TRBV4-3 with TRBJ1-6; maybe TRBD1 (6 bases). The CDR3 has 15 residues. Germline lookup yields CDR1 LGHNA and CDR2 YSLEER. The V gene lost 3 bases and the J gene lost 10 bases, with 16 bases spanning the gap.

The rearrangement joins TRBV2 to TRBJ2-2; D is unclear. This CDR3 contains 14 residues. V was pared by 5 bases and J by 0 bases, with 7 bases between. Per the germline V gene, CDR1 is SNHLY and CDR2 is FYNNEI. CDR3 in DNA: TGTGCCAGCAGTCTGAACGCGAACACCGGGGAGCTGTTTTTT. Protein product: CASSLNANTGELFF. Supplemented by reference TRBV2 and TRBJ2-2, the full variable domain reads EPEVTQTPSHQVTQMGQEVILRCVPISNHLYFYWYRQILGQKVEFLVSFYNNEISEKSEIFDDQFSVERPDGSNFTLKIRSTKLEDSAMYFCASSLNANTGELFFGEGSRLTVL.

This chain joins TRBV5-6 and TRBJ2-2, with D maybe TRBD1 (6 bases). CDR1 is SGHDT, CDR2 YYEEEE, per germline. The CDR3 is 17 amino acids. With 1 base removed from V and 0 bases from J, the gap between germline ends came to 13 bases. CDR3 nucleotides: TGTGCCAGCAGCTTGTTGCTAGGACAGACGAACACCGGGGAGCTGTTTTTT. As protein: CASSLLLGQTNTGELFF.

The chain carries TRBV7-9 and TRBJ1-2, with D possibly being TRBD1 (5 bases). V was trimmed by 0 bases and J by 1 base, leaving 15 bases between them. Germline CDR1 SEHNR, CDR2 FQNEAQ (reference sequence). This CDR3 comprises 17 residues. The CDR3 DNA sequence: TGTGCCAGCAGCTTAGCGGGGGAGCTGGGGCGTAACTATGGCTACACCTTC. Amino acid sequence: CASSLAGELGRNYGYTF.

This chain links TRBV10-3 with TRBJ1-6, with 7 bases fitting TRBD1. The CDR3 runs 18 residues. Per the germline V gene, CDR1 is ENHRY and CDR2 is SYGVKD. V dropped 11 bases and J dropped 0; count of bases not matched to a gene: 16. CDR3 nucleotides: TGTGCCCCGGATCCTTGCGGGACAGTTTTCTCCTATAATTCACCCCTCCACTTT. Translated, it gives CAPDPCGTVFSYNSPLHF.

V is TRBV27 and J is TRBJ2-1; 10 bases agree with TRBD2. The ends lost 0 bases at V and 10 bases at J; junction bases unmatched: 9. In germline, CDR1 is MNHEY, CDR2 SMNVEV (reference sequence). The CDR3 consists of 16 residues. For the CDR3, the DNA is TGTGCCAGCAGTTTATCGAGGAGTCTAGCGGGAGTCGAGCAGTTCTTC. It yields the protein CASSLSRSLAGVEQFF.

The rearrangement links TRBV4-1 to TRBJ2-3, with D possibly TRBD1 on 5 matching bases. From germline, CDR1 is MGHRA and CDR2 YSYEKL. The V end was cut by 3 bases, the J end by 6 bases, with 13 bases between. The CDR3 runs 14 residues. This CDR3 reads CASSQGTPGDTQYF. CDR3 DNA: TGCGCCAGCAGCCAGGGCACTCCAGGGGATACGCAGTATTTT.

V is TRBV9 and J is TRBJ2-3; D uncertain. Per germline, CDR1 SGDLS and CDR2 YYNGEE. V was shortened by 3 bases and J by 2 bases, with 7 bases between the two germline ends. This CDR3 has 13 amino acids. Here the CDR3 reads CASSEGYTDTQYF. In DNA, the CDR3 is TGTGCCAGCAGCGAGGGCTACACAGATACGCAGTATTTT.

The rearrangement links TRBV9 to TRBJ2-7; the D is unclear. Germline V CDR1 and CDR2: SGDLS, YYNGEE. Trimming took 3 bases from V and 0 from J, leaving 10 bases between them. CDR3 length: 14 amino acids. Here the CDR3 DNA reads TGTGCCAGCAGCGCGGGCCCTCCCTCCTACGAGCAGTACTTC. Its protein is CASSAGPPSYEQYF.

J is TRBJ2-1 and V is TRBV15; 10 bases match TRBD2. V was clipped by 1 base and J by 5 bases; unmatched bases: 8. The CDR3 spans 17 residues. Germline loops: CDR1 LNHNV, CDR2 YYDKDF (reference sequence). The CDR3 DNA is TGTGCCACCAGCAGAGGTATCCTAGCGGGGGCGCACAATGAGCAGTTCTTC. Translating it yields CATSRGILAGAHNEQFF.

This chain links TRBV6-4 with TRBJ1-3; D call uncertain. The V gene lost 7 bases and the J gene lost 0 bases, with 16 bases spanning the gap. The CDR3 length is 16 residues. Per germline, CDR1 MRHNA and CDR2 SNTAGT. The CDR3 coding sequence is TGTGCCAGCAATAGGGCCGGAAGCTACTCTGGAAACACCATATATTTT. Its translation is CASNRAGSYSGNTIYF.

The V call is TRBV5-1, the J call TRBJ1-1; possible D gene TRBD1, 5 bases. Trimming removed 4 bases at V and 1 base at J, with 17 bases between. Germline assignment: CDR1 SGHRS and CDR2 YFSETQ. CDR3 length equals 16 residues. CDR3 in amino acids: CASSAAGTDENTEAFF. In DNA, the CDR3 is TGCGCCAGCAGCGCCGCCGGGACGGACGAGAACACTGAAGCTTTCTTT.

The chain carries TRBV11-2 and TRBJ1-2; 7 bases map to TRBD1. CDR1 SGHAT and CDR2 FQNNGV come from the germline V gene. The V and J ends lost 2 bases and 0 bases, in that order; junction bases with no gene match: 6. This CDR3 spans 16 amino acids. The chain's CDR3 is CASSLSGTVANYGYTF. The CDR3 DNA sequence: TGTGCCAGCAGCTTATCCGGGACAGTAGCTAACTATGGCTACACCTTC.

The chain carries TRBV10-3 and TRBJ1-2, with D unclear. The CDR3 has 12 residues. Trimming pared 0 bases from V and 4 bases from J, leaving 3 bases between. CDR1 and CDR2 (germline): ENHRY, SYGVKD. CDR3 in amino acids: CAISESGYGYTF. CDR3 in DNA: TGTGCCATCAGTGAGTCTGGCTATGGCTACACCTTC.

In its sample, this clone was seen a few times. V gene TRBV11-2 combines with J gene TRBJ2-3; 7 nucleotides align to TRBD2. Unmatched junction bases numbered 9, after V lost 4 bases and J lost 2 bases. This CDR3 spans 16 amino acids. Germline-derived CDR1 and CDR2 are SGHAT and FQNNGV. The CDR3 is CASSSGGRTTTDTQYF. The CDR3 DNA is TGTGCCAGCAGCTCGGGGGGACGGACTACCACAGATACGCAGTATTTT. The entire variable domain, with the rest obtained from reference TRBV11-2 and TRBJ2-3, is as follows: EAGVAQSPRYKIIEKRQSVAFWCNPISGHATLYWYQQILGQGPKLLIQFQNNGVVDDSQLPKDRFSAERLKGVDSTLKIQPAKLEDSAVYLCASSSGGRTTTDTQYFGPGTRLTVL.